What follows describes a single T cell receptor beta chain. The antigen is undetermined. This sample was included in a study of cytomegalovirus exposure and HLA in healthy donors. Findings and limits, study-wide: Later work found that TCR association rates differed between HLA loci; DRB1 had the most and HLA-C the fewest.

The PCR used 60 Vbeta and 13 Jbeta primers. As handled by the study authors: Among the unique TCR beta chains that a later analysis counted, roughly 80 million in all, roughly 10 million were shared. Clones were read by immunoSEQ multiplex PCR, and TCRdb kept only the in-frame ones, dropping some. V, J and clone size are those of that table, while D and trimming were read from the DNA. Of 99,000 or so clones listed, approximately 79% are singletons. CDR1 is MNHNS, CDR2 SASEGT, per germline. V was shortened by 4 bases and J by 4 bases, with 17 bases between the two germline ends. CDR3 length equals 16 residues.

The clonotype originates from a man younger than 40 in good health and CMV-seropositive. The sequencing sample was made of PBMCs. The V call is TRBV6-1, the J call TRBJ2-1; perhaps TRBD2 as D (5 bases). The CDR3 here is CASSAGRAPAYNEQFF. CDR3 nucleotide sequence: TGTGCCAGCAGTGCGGGGAGAGCCCCTGCTTACAATGAGCAGTTCTTC.